This TCR beta chain comes out of a study of prognosis after radiotherapy for stage I lung cancer. Overall study context: Between early 2018 and January 2019, patients with stage I non-small cell lung cancer were enrolled.

This clonotype showed up many times. Its antigen is not identified. General study results and limits: Post-treatment Shannon entropy following stereotactic body radiation therapy was lower among patients who developed distant metastases.

The ends lost 1 base at V and 5 bases at J; junction bases unmatched: 8. CDR1 is SGHDT, CDR2 YYEEEE, per germline. The CDR3 sequence is 16 residues long. TCR beta CDR3 was amplified from genomic DNA by two-round multiplex PCR. Amplification during the initial PCR round employed primers specific to each TRBV and TRBJ gene. TCRdb re-derived calls from the multiplex PCR reads in MiXCR, one entry per CDR3 protein. Of 15,000 to 20,000 distinct CDR3 sequences in the sample, about 50% were seen once. The material sequenced was PBMCs, taken before or after stereotactic body radiation therapy (not recorded which). The sequence derives from a donor over 45 with non-small cell lung cancer. The chain links TRBV5-6 to TRBJ1-4; 7 bases fit TRBD1. DNA of the CDR3: TGTGCCAGCAGCTTGATGGGACAGCATCAGAATGAAAAACTGTTTTTT. It translates to CASSLMGQHQNEKLFF.